The clone carrying this T cell receptor (beta chain) was counted many times. Its specificity is not known. This entry belongs to a study of T cells in Graves' hyperthyroidism and ophthalmopathy. Study-wide context: Specimen type is peripheral blood, collected at initial diagnosis prior to any treatment.

Study findings and constraints: Most clonotypes expanded in the thyroid (above 0.001) were also present in blood.

Germline CDR1 is MDHEN and CDR2 is SYDVKM. CDR3 length equals 15 residues. V was pared by 6 bases and J by 3 bases, with 10 bases of the junction left unmatched. RNA transcripts yielded amplified TCR beta CDR3 regions. The HTBI set primed first-round TCR CDR3 RT-PCR. A single record per CDR3 protein comes from TCRdb applying MiXCR to the multiplex PCR reads. Of about 380,000 distinct CDR3 sequences in the sample, about 14% were seen once. Criteria for exclusion of patients were uncontrolled infection, other autoimmune disease, pregnancy or lactation. Out of 8.5 to 10 ml of fresh peripheral blood came the PBMCs.

Sample: blood. This clonotype was sampled from a woman in her 30s with Graves' ophthalmopathy. The J gene is TRBJ2-5, the V gene TRBV28; 7 positions match TRBD1. Here the CDR3 DNA reads TGTGCCAGCAGCTTAGGCTCCGGGACAGAAGAGACCCAGTACTTC. Translation: CASSLGSGTEETQYF.